The 2 T cell receptor beta chains given below trace back to one sample, sequenced in a study of cytomegalovirus exposure and HLA in healthy donors. Both 60 Vbeta primers and 13 Jbeta primers went into the PCR. Profiled with immunoSEQ multiplex PCR; TCRdb holds only in-frame clones, not every one. The data show approximately 100,000 clones, approximately 80% seen once. Sequencing used PBMCs. These receptors came from a female donor in good health and CMV-seronegative.

This chain's CDR3 is CASSSRLAGNTDTQYF. Here the CDR3 DNA reads TGTGCCAGCAGTTCCCGACTAGCGGGAAACACAGATACGCAGTATTTT. This chain links TRBV6-5 with TRBJ2-3; 11 nucleotides agree with TRBD2. The length of the CDR3 is 16 residues. Per germline, CDR1 MNHEY and CDR2 SVGAGI. Trimming cost V 4 bases and J 2 bases; bases outside gene matches: 5.

CDR3 DNA sequence: TGTGCCAGCATGGAAATGGGACTAGAGAAAGAGACCCAGTACTTC. It yields the protein CASMEMGLEKETQYF. The V call is TRBV5-4, the J call TRBJ2-5; 8 bases are a match to TRBD2. CDR1 and CDR2 from the germline V gene are SGHNT and YYREEE (reference sequence). CDR3 length equals 15 residues. Trimming cost V 6 bases and J 3 bases; bases outside gene matches: 10. The variable domain in full, completed from reference TRBV5-4 and TRBJ2-5, reads ETGVTQSPTHLIKTRGQQVTLRCSSQSGHNTVSWYQQALGQGPQFIFQYYREEENGRGNFPPRFSGLQFPNYSSELNVNALELDDSALYLCASMEMGLEKETQYFGPGTRLLVL.